This TCR beta chain derives from a study of cytomegalovirus exposure and HLA in healthy donors. Study conclusions and caveats: A later analysis linked a missense variant in DCLRE1C to the trimming of TCR beta V and J genes.

With regard to this clone: As yet, its antigen is unknown.

CDR3 size: 14 residues. V lost 6 bases, J lost 1 base, and 5 bases stayed unmatched. Germline loops: CDR1 MNHNY, CDR2 SVGAGI (reference sequence). Use of 60 Vbeta and 13 Jbeta primers characterized the PCR. Some clones are missing from TCRdb's copy, which holds only in-frame ones; the method was immunoSEQ multiplex PCR. The sample lists 110,000 to 150,000 clones; around 82% were seen once. The sample comprised PBMCs. The clonotype originates from a woman younger than 35 in good health and CMV-seropositive. J is TRBJ2-7 and V is TRBV6-6; TRBD2 matches at 8 bases. As DNA, the CDR3 is TGTGCCAGCAGCTCCGGGACTAGATCCTACGAGCAGTACTTC. It encodes CASSSGTRSYEQYF.